What follows are 25 T cell receptor beta chains derived from one specimen sequenced in a study of T cell repertoires in cytomegalovirus infection (dated by TCRdb to the late 2010s). The instrument was an Illumina HiSeq 1500. Clones were called with MiXCR by TCRdb after fastp trimmed the public reads at Q25, and only in-frame beta chains were retained. A single entry per CDR3 protein holds the most common genes and DNA from its merged rows. This sample lists a few hundred thousand distinct CDR3 sequences; about a sixth were detected once. Clones ranked in the top ten supply 7.5% to 9% of the sample. Input material: PBMCs. The source of these receptors is a human donor in good health (CMV status not recorded). Some clones in this sample may be carry-over from other donors' samples.

The CDR3 region has the DNA TGTGCCAGCAGCTATGCCCGTGCTAGCACAGATACGCAGTATTTT. This codes for CASSYARASTDTQYF. The chain couples TRBV7-9 to TRBJ2-3; D is undetermined. Germline V gene sequence: CDR1 SEHNR, CDR2 FQNEAQ (reference sequence). The CDR3 sequence is 15 residues long. Trimming left V 4 bases short and J 0 bases short, with 11 bases between.

This clonotype was observed at least ten times. The genes are TRBV7-2 and TRBJ2-1; TRBD2 agrees at 9 bases. The CDR3 has 17 residues. The V gene's germline CDR1 is SGHTA and CDR2 FQGNSA. The J segment lost 0 bases and the V segment lost 3 bases, leaving 6 bases of the junction unmatched. CDR3 nucleotide sequence: TGTGCCAGCAGCTTGGCGGGAGGGGGTAACTCCTACAATGAGCAGTTCTTC. This sequence encodes CASSLAGGGNSYNEQFF.

Only a few counts were recorded for this clonotype. The chain combines TRBV12-3 or TRBV12-4 with TRBJ1-1, with D hard to call. This CDR3 is built from 15 residues. Trimming pared 5 bases from V and 4 bases from J, leaving 17 bases between. The CDR3 reads CASSGLTVGGTEAFF. In nucleotides, the CDR3 is TGTGCCAGCAGTGGCCTAACAGTAGGCGGCACTGAAGCTTTCTTT.

This clonotype has ten or more counts. This chain uses TRBV4-2 with TRBJ1-1; D gene unclear. The germline V gene has CDR1 LGHNA and CDR2 YNFKEQ. The CDR3 runs 14 residues. Trimming took off 4 bases at V and 4 bases at J, with 13 bases between the two ends. CDR3 protein: CASSLVSGRTEAFF. CDR3 sequence (DNA): TGTGCCAGCAGCCTGGTTTCGGGCCGCACTGAAGCTTTCTTT.

This clonotype was seen repeatedly, ten times or more. The chain is built from TRBV7-2 and TRBJ1-2; D ambiguous. Germline-derived CDR1 and CDR2 are SGHTA and FQGNSA. V dropped 0 bases and J dropped 2 bases, with 7 bases sitting between them. The length of the CDR3 is 14 residues. In DNA form, the CDR3 reads TGTGCCAGCAGCTTAGCAGGCTCCAACTATGGCTACACCTTC. Its protein is CASSLAGSNYGYTF.

The rearrangement joins TRBV6-6 to TRBJ2-3, with 13 bases matching TRBD2. This CDR3 has 16 amino acids. Germline V gives CDR1 MNHNY, CDR2 SVGAGI (reference sequence). V shed 2 bases and J 3 bases; nucleotides not matched to a gene: 2. CDR3 sequence: CASSYGTSGATDTQYF. The CDR3 DNA follows: TGTGCCAGCAGTTACGGGACTAGCGGGGCTACAGATACGCAGTATTTT.

There are many counts of this clonotype. V usage is TRBV7-9 and J usage is TRBJ2-5, with a possible D match to TRBD2 (7 bases). CDR1 SEHNR and CDR2 FQNEAQ come from the germline V gene (reference sequence). The CDR3 length is 16 residues. Trimming took 5 bases from V and 1 from J, leaving 17 bases between them. This chain's CDR3 is CASSRRGGQSQETQYF. In DNA form, the CDR3 reads TGTGCCAGCAGCCGACGCGGGGGACAATCCCAAGAGACCCAGTACTTC.

This clonotype turned up a few times. The chain recombines TRBV20-1 with TRBJ1-6; D is possibly TRBD1 (5 bases). CDR1 is DFQATT and CDR2 is SNEGSKA in the germline V gene (reference sequence). This CDR3 is 13 amino acids long. Trimming cost V 4 bases and J 9 bases, with 13 bases left between them. For the CDR3, the DNA is TGCAGTGCTAAGGGGCGCGGGGGTTCACCCCTCCACTTT. It codes for CSAKGRGGSPLHF.

The chain is built from TRBV19 and TRBJ2-3; 7 bases match TRBD1. V lost 5 bases, J lost 7 bases, and 18 bases stayed unmatched. Germline CDR1 reads LNHDA; CDR2 reads SQIVND (reference sequence). The CDR3 covers 17 residues. The CDR3 nucleotides read TGTGCCAGTAGTCCCAGGCGTCTCACAGGGGACAGAAATACGCAGTATTTT. Translated, it gives CASSPRRLTGDRNTQYF.

The V gene is TRBV5-1, the J gene TRBJ2-6; the D is unclear. Trimming shortened V by 4 bases and J by 2 bases, and 4 bases separated the two germline ends. CDR3 length equals 13 residues. Germline-derived CDR1 and CDR2 are SGHRS and YFSETQ. CDR3 residues: CASSGAGANVLTF. The CDR3, as DNA: TGCGCCAGCAGCGGGGCTGGGGCCAACGTCCTGACTTTC.

There are many counts of this clonotype. This chain uses TRBV7-2 with TRBJ1-1; D call uncertain. The CDR3 spans 13 residues. Germline V gives CDR1 SGHTA, CDR2 FQGNSA. Between the trimmed V and J ends, which lost 3 bases and 4 bases, there was a span of 9 bases. CDR3 amino acids: CASSFGEGTEAFF. For the CDR3, the DNA is TGTGCCAGCAGCTTTGGGGAGGGCACTGAAGCTTTCTTT.

This clonotype came up a few times. The rearrangement links TRBV7-8 to TRBJ2-1; D remains unclear. The germline V gene encodes CDR1 SGHVS and CDR2 FQNEAQ. V was shortened by 2 bases and J by 5 bases, with 4 bases between the two germline ends. The CDR3 contains 12 residues. CDR3 nucleotides: TGTGCCAGCAGCTTACGACACAATGAGCAGTTCTTC. Residues: CASSLRHNEQFF.

This clonotype was recorded many times. The rearrangement uses TRBV18 and TRBJ2-1, with D unresolved. Germline V lookup: CDR1 KGHSH, CDR2 LQKENI. The CDR3 sequence is 17 residues long. With 1 base removed from V and 2 bases from J, the gap between germline ends came to 15 bases. CDR3 in amino acids: CASSPRRQTLAYNEQFF. Written as DNA, the CDR3 is TGTGCCAGCTCACCACGTCGGCAGACCTTAGCCTACAATGAGCAGTTCTTC.

This clonotype has just a few counts. The rearrangement links TRBV6-6 to TRBJ2-1; 8 bases agree with TRBD1. This CDR3 is built from 16 residues. Germline-derived CDR1 and CDR2 are MNHNY and SVGAGI (reference sequence). The ends lost 0 bases at V and 8 bases at J; junction bases unmatched: 9. The CDR3, as DNA: TGTGCCAGCAGTTACTCGATTCAGGGGGCTGCGGATGAGCAGTTCTTC. The encoded protein is CASSYSIQGAADEQFF.

With respect to this clonotype: One end of the junction does not line up with germline, which may come from a read error. This chain connects TRBV5-3 to TRBJ1-6; D gene unclear. TRBV5-3 is reported as an ORF; its role is uncertain. CDR3 size: 15 residues. CDR3 amino acids: CASSLGAGYNSPLHF. The CDR3 region has the DNA TGTGCCAGCAGCTTGGGTGCTGGGTATAATTCACCCCTCCACTTT.

This clonotype showed up many times. The chain uses TRBV19 and TRBJ2-1; a possible D gene is TRBD1 (5 bases). Per germline, CDR1 LNHDA and CDR2 SQIVND (reference sequence). The CDR3 contains 14 residues. V was trimmed by 3 bases and J by 2 bases, leaving 8 bases between them. This CDR3 is CASSIAGTYNEQFF. The CDR3 DNA reads as TGTGCCAGTAGTATCGCAGGGACCTACAATGAGCAGTTCTTC.

The V and J genes are TRBV15 and TRBJ1-5; D possibly corresponds to TRBD1 (5 bases). V lost 3 bases and J lost 0, with 9 bases in between. The germline CDR1 and CDR2 sequences are LNHNV and YYDKDF (reference sequence). The CDR3 covers 15 residues. The CDR3 sequence: CATSRTDYSNQPQHF. The CDR3 DNA follows: TGTGCCACCAGCAGGACAGATTATAGCAATCAGCCCCAGCATTTT.

This clonotype was observed at least ten times. This chain connects TRBV5-4 to TRBJ1-6; D is possibly TRBD1 (6 bases). V lost 4 bases and J lost 4, with 12 bases in between. The CDR3 has 15 amino acids. CDR1 and CDR2 (germline): SGHNT, YYREEE (reference sequence). The CDR3 DNA reads as TGTGCCAGCAGCCTCGAACAGGGTTATAATTCACCCCTCCACTTT. Amino acid sequence: CASSLEQGYNSPLHF.

This clonotype was detected a few times. The junction does not match germline at one end; this may be a read error. This sequence joins TRBV20-1 and TRBJ2-3; a weak D match, TRBD1 (5 bases). CDR1 and CDR2 (germline): DFQATT, SNEGSKA (reference sequence). The CDR3 covers 14 residues. CDR3 DNA: TGCAGTGCCAGAGATGGCAGGGCCACAGATACGCAGTATTTT. This codes for CSARDGRATDTQYF.

This clonotype came up many times. The rearrangement uses TRBV7-9 and TRBJ1-6, with unresolved D. CDR1 is SEHNR, CDR2 FQNEAQ, per germline (reference sequence). V was pared by 3 bases and J by 4 bases, with 13 bases between. CDR3 length equals 16 residues. The DNA for the CDR3 is TGTGCCAGCAGCTTCGGGGAAGAGCTGTATAATTCACCCCTCCACTTT. It yields the protein CASSFGEELYNSPLHF.

This clonotype appeared many times. The chain has TRBV7-2 and TRBJ2-5; 10 bases fit TRBD2. Looked up from germline, CDR1 is SGHTA and CDR2 is FQGNSA. Trimming at V came to 5 bases and at J to 7 bases, leaving 13 bases not matched to a gene. CDR3 length: 16 residues. The CDR3: CASSPEASGGLRTQYF. The CDR3 DNA is TGTGCCAGCAGCCCGGAGGCTAGCGGGGGTTTGCGGACCCAGTACTTC. The full variable domain, rest sourced from reference TRBV7-2 and TRBJ2-5, is GAGVSQSPSNKVTEKGKDVELRCDPISGHTALYWYRQSLGQGLEFLIYFQGNSAPDKSGLPSDRFSAERTGGSVSTLTIQRTQQEDSAVYLCASSPEASGGLRTQYFGPGTRLLVL.

The chain joins TRBV5-5 to TRBJ2-4, with D tentatively TRBD2 (6 bases). CDR1 and CDR2 from the germline V gene are SGHKS and YYEKEE (reference sequence). This CDR3 contains 13 residues. Trimming pared 8 bases from V and 7 bases from J, leaving 16 bases between. CDR3 in amino acids: CASSLGGANIQYF. In DNA form, the CDR3 reads TGTGCCAGTTCTTTGGGCGGGGCGAACATTCAGTACTTC.

V usage is TRBV20-1 and J usage is TRBJ2-1, with no clear D. Germline loops: CDR1 DFQATT, CDR2 SNEGSKA (reference sequence). The germline V and J ends were trimmed by 5 bases and 3 bases, with 5 bases remaining between them. This CDR3 has 11 amino acids. The CDR3 spells CSASSYNEQFF. The CDR3 nucleotides read TGCAGTGCTTCTAGCTACAATGAGCAGTTCTTC.

The rearrangement uses TRBV10-3 and TRBJ2-3; 11 positions match TRBD2. The CDR3 totals 16 residues. After removal of 11 bases from V and 3 bases from J, the junction contained 13 bases not matched to a gene. Per the germline V gene, CDR1 is ENHRY and CDR2 is SYGVKD. This CDR3 is CASQGVLAGATDTQYF. The CDR3 DNA follows: TGTGCCTCACAGGGCGTACTAGCGGGAGCGACAGATACGCAGTATTTT.

Ten or more counts support this clonotype. V usage is TRBV12-5 and J usage is TRBJ1-5; D is uncertain. Germline V gene lookup returns CDR1 LGHNT and CDR2 FRNRAP. CDR3 length: 12 residues. The ends were cut back, 7 bases at V and 7 bases at J, with 11 bases in the middle. Written as DNA, the CDR3 is TGTGCTAGTGCTCGGGATCAACAGCCCCAGCATTTT. It specifies CASARDQQPQHF.